Listed below are T cell receptor beta chains from one sample, sequenced in a study of T cells in tuberculosis. Clones were read by immunoSEQ multiplex PCR, and TCRdb kept only the in-frame ones, dropping some. This sample has about 58,000 clones; 88% occur once, and the top ten carry 20% to 25%. Sequenced material: CD1b-GMM tetramer-negative cells sorted from PBMCs. Receptors were obtained from an adult woman with latent tuberculosis. The CDR3 runs from the conserved cysteine through the conserved F or W. A D gene is named only where the DNA matches it firmly. Size tells how often a clone was seen (once, few, many) or the class of an expanded clone, and some rows leave it out.

TRBJ2-3,.,.,TRBV5-1,CASSRGETDTQYF,TGCGCCAGCAGTCGCGGGGAGACAGATACGCAGTATTTT
TRBJ2-1,.,once,TRBV19,CASSIGGHEQFF,TGTGCCAGCAGTATAGGGGGGCATGAGCAGTTCTTC
TRBJ2-5,.,.,TRBV5-1,CASSLGGQETQYF,TGCGCCAGCAGCTTGGGCGGACAAGAGACCCAGTACTTC
TRBJ2-2,TRBD2,.,TRBV15,CATSRTSGGGLSNTGELFF,TGTGCCACCAGCAGGACTAGCGGGGGGGGACTATCGAACACCGGGGAGCTGTTTTTT
TRBJ2-5,.,.,TRBV28,CASSLARGETQYF,TGTGCCAGCAGTTTGGCTAGAGGGGAGACCCAGTACTTC
TRBJ2-7,.,.,TRBV11-3,CASSDSGLNYEQYF,TGTGCCAGCAGCGATTCGGGGTTAAACTACGAGCAGTACTTC
TRBJ1-6,.,.,TRBV4-2,CASSPKRAAVGGSYNSPLHF,TGTGCCAGCAGCCCAAAGAGAGCCGCGGTAGGGGGCTCCTATAATTCACCCCTCCACTTT
TRBJ1-1,.,.,TRBV27,CASGRVNTEAFF,TGTGCCAGCGGCAGGGTGAACACTGAAGCTTTCTTT
TRBJ1-1,.,few,TRBV7-9,CASINYAEAFF,TGTGCCAGCATCAACTACGCTGAAGCTTTCTTT
TRBJ2-3,.,.,TRBV4-3,CASSQGTVILGTDTQYF,TGCGCCAGCAGCCAAGGGACAGTCATCCTAGGCACAGATACGCAGTATTTT
TRBJ2-7,TRBD1,.,TRBV28,CASSFQGATPYEQYF,TGTGCCAGCAGTTTCCAGGGGGCCACCCCCTACGAGCAGTACTTC
TRBJ2-3,.,.,TRBV7-9,CASSLYTDTQYF,TGTGCCAGCAGCCTTTACACAGATACGCAGTATTTT
TRBJ2-1,.,.,TRBV27,CASSFNKNEQFF,TGTGCCAGCAGTTTTAATAAAAATGAGCAGTTCTTC
TRBJ1-2,.,.,TRBV9,CASSAAGDGVLGYTF,TGTGCCAGCAGCGCCGCAGGGGACGGTGTGCTTGGCTACACCTTC
TRBJ2-7,TRBD2,.,TRBV5-1,CASSLAGTSGSYNEQYF,TGCGCCAGCAGCTTGGCGGGGACTAGCGGGAGTTACAACGAGCAGTACTTC
TRBJ2-5,TRBD1,.,TRBV13,CASSSERTGFEETQYF,TGTGCCAGCAGCTCCGAGAGGACAGGGTTTGAAGAGACCCAGTACTTC
TRBJ1-6,TRBD1,few,TRBV4-3,CASSQSWVPGGHLPPLHF,TGCGCCAGCAGCCAGTCATGGGTTCCAGGGGGTCACCTCCCCCCCCTCCACTTT
TRBJ2-3,TRBD2,medium-sized,TRBV4-2,CASSQEGAGGTTDTQYF,TGTGCCAGCAGCCAAGAGGGTGCGGGAGGAACCACAGATACGCAGTATTTT
TRBJ1-2,.,.,TRBV7-2,CASSLGSQAGHGYTF,TGTGCCAGCAGCTTAGGATCTCAGGCAGGGCATGGCTACACCTTC
TRBJ1-2,.,.,TRBV5-1,CASSLAEGGNYGYTF,TGCGCCAGCAGCTTGGCCGAAGGAGGGAACTATGGCTACACCTTC
TRBJ1-3,.,.,TRBV5-6,CASSLVGAGNTIYF,TGTGCCAGCAGCTTGGTAGGGGCTGGAAACACCATATATTTT
TRBJ2-7,TRBD1,.,TRBV7-9,CASSLRGGQGNYEQYF,TGTGCCAGCAGCTTACGCGGGGGACAGGGAAACTACGAGCAGTACTTC
TRBJ2-5,.,.,TRBV10-3,CAISFLGGTPETQYF,TGTGCCATCAGTTTCCTTGGGGGGACCCCAGAGACCCAGTACTTC
TRBJ1-2,.,.,TRBV27,CASSLSSGSRGYTF,TGTGCCAGCAGTTTATCGTCCGGGTCTCGGGGCTACACCTTC
TRBJ2-3,TRBD1,.,TRBV2,CASRRDRGGTDTQYF,TGTGCCAGCAGGAGGGACAGGGGAGGCACAGATACGCAGTATTTT
TRBJ2-1,.,once,TRBV5-1,CASSFNGQKYNEQFF,TGCGCCAGCAGCTTTAACGGACAGAAATACAATGAGCAGTTCTTC
TRBJ2-1,TRBD2,.,TRBV7-2,CASSFLIAGGNNEQFF,TGTGCCAGCAGCTTCCTAATAGCGGGGGGTAACAATGAGCAGTTCTTC
TRBJ2-7,TRBD2,once,TRBV19,CASGDRRSGASYEQYF,TGTGCCAGTGGTGACCGCCGAAGCGGGGCATCCTACGAGCAGTACTTC
TRBJ2-3,TRBD1,.,TRBV4-2,CASSQEMTGETDTQYF,TGTGCCAGCAGCCAAGAGATGACAGGGGAGACAGATACGCAGTATTTT
TRBJ2-7,.,.,TRBV29-1,CSVESGTYEQYF,TGCAGCGTTGAATCAGGAACCTACGAGCAGTACTTC
TRBJ1-1,TRBD1,.,TRBV5-1,CASSPGTANTEAFF,TGCGCCAGCAGCCCAGGGACAGCAAACACTGAAGCTTTCTTT
TRBJ2-2,.,.,TRBV19,CASTRTGNTGELFF,TGTGCCAGTACTCGTACCGGGAACACCGGGGAGCTGTTTTTT
TRBJ2-5,TRBD1,once,TRBV28,CASSLDRARVETQYF,TGTGCCAGCAGTTTGGACAGGGCGCGGGTTGAGACCCAGTACTTC
TRBJ2-7,.,once,TRBV5-6,CASSFISSGVPYEQYF,TGTGCCAGCAGCTTTATTTCTTCGGGGGTACCCTACGAGCAGTACTTC
TRBJ2-5,TRBD2,.,TRBV2,CASRRVAGEGETQYF,TGTGCCAGCAGGAGGGTAGCGGGAGAGGGGGAGACCCAGTACTTC
TRBJ1-1,.,.,TRBV30,CAWSVGGSVTEAFF,TGTGCCTGGAGTGTGGGGGGAAGTGTCACTGAAGCTTTCTTT
TRBJ2-7,.,.,TRBV15,CATSRDQGSYEQYF,TGTGCCACCAGCAGAGATCAGGGATCCTACGAGCAGTACTTC
TRBJ2-3,TRBD2,once,TRBV6-5,CASKAGAYTDTQYF,TGTGCCAGCAAAGCGGGGGCCTACACAGATACGCAGTATTTT
TRBJ2-7,.,.,TRBV6-5,CASSYVGGLYEQYF,TGTGCCAGCAGTTATGTGGGGGGGCTTTACGAGCAGTACTTC
TRBJ2-7,.,.,TRBV25-1,CASSEGILVAPYEQYF,TGTGCCAGCAGTGAAGGGATTTTGGTAGCGCCCTACGAGCAGTACTTC
TRBJ2-3,.,.,TRBV7-2,CASSLVSRSTDTQYF,TGTGCCAGCAGCTTAGTAAGCAGGAGCACAGATACGCAGTATTTT
TRBJ2-3,.,few,TRBV6-4,CASSEGLGTDTQYF,TGTGCCAGCAGTGAGGGACTTGGTACAGATACGCAGTATTTT
TRBJ2-1,TRBD2,.,TRBV7-3,CASSSAGGNYNEQFF,TGTGCCAGCAGCTCAGCGGGGGGGAATTACAATGAGCAGTTCTTC
TRBJ2-7,.,.,TRBV30,CAWSSSGNEQYF,TGTGCCTGGAGTTCCTCAGGAAACGAGCAGTACTTC
TRBJ2-1,TRBD2,.,TRBV27,CASNPTSGRGEQFF,TGTGCCAGCAACCCGACTAGCGGGAGGGGTGAGCAGTTCTTC
TRBJ1-2,.,.,TRBV18,CASSPGQVGYTF,TGTGCCAGCTCACCCGGTCAGGTCGGCTACACCTTC
TRBJ1-4,TRBD1,.,TRBV6-1,CASGLTGVNEKLFF,TGTGCCAGCGGCCTGACAGGGGTAAATGAAAAACTGTTTTTT
TRBJ2-7,.,.,TRBV29-1,CSVPGVYEQYF,TGCAGCGTTCCAGGGGTCTACGAGCAGTACTTC
TRBJ1-3,TRBD1,.,TRBV10-1,CASSFKGGDRPGNTIYF,TGCGCCAGCAGCTTCAAGGGTGGGGACAGACCTGGAAACACCATATATTTT
TRBJ1-2,.,.,TRBV12-5,CASGLGLSDYGYTF,TGTGCTAGTGGTTTGGGACTAAGCGACTATGGCTACACCTTC
TRBJ2-1,TRBD2,few,TRBV27,CASSLMLAGEQFF,TGTGCCAGCAGTCTTATGCTAGCGGGTGAGCAGTTCTTC
TRBJ1-2,TRBD1,.,TRBV6-1,CASSEAGGAGGYTF,TGTGCCAGCAGTGAAGCAGGGGGCGCGGGCGGCTACACCTTC
TRBJ2-1,TRBD2,.,TRBV7-6,CASSLELGAGVFNEQFF,TGTGCCAGCAGCTTGGAGTTGGGAGCGGGAGTGTTCAATGAGCAGTTCTTC
TRBJ2-3,TRBD2,few,TRBV7-2,CASSRERGGTDTQYF,TGTGCCAGCAGCCGTGAGCGGGGGGGAACAGATACGCAGTATTTT
TRBJ2-7,TRBD2,.,TRBV30,CAWQKTSGNYEQYF,TGTGCCTGGCAAAAGACTAGCGGGAACTACGAGCAGTACTTC